This T cell receptor beta chain was captured in a study of blood T cells in healthy people across ages. Study results and limitations: CMV infection status of these donors was not known.

This CDR3 contains 11 residues. The germline gives CDR1 DFQATT, CDR2 SNEGSKA (reference sequence). As regards this clonotype: Antigen: not known.

It was with a sample-barcoded 5' primer and a J-beta primer mix that a second PCR of roughly 7 to 12 cycles was run. TCRdb redid the calling of the 5' RACE reads with MiXCR, one entry per CDR3 protein. The table records about 800,000 distinct CDR3 sequences, around 25% of them present only once. In addition, the sample was reused for a study of T cells of mothers and their children.

This receptor was identified in a boy aged 5-17 years in good health. Sequencing was performed on blood. The chain employs TRBV20-1 and TRBJ2-5; D gene ambiguous. With the DNA end fitting TRBJ2-7 better, the J assignment may be wrong. As DNA, the CDR3 is TGCAGTGCCTTGGACGGATACGAGCAGTACTTC. Translating gives CSALDGYEQYF.